The clone carrying this T cell receptor beta chain came up many times. The target antigen is unknown. The CDR3 spans 16 residues. V lost 6 bases, J lost 2 bases, and 10 bases stayed unmatched. These data belong to a study of blood T cells in healthy people across ages. Points from the study as a whole: It was held that the diversity estimates obtained from one million T cells were underestimates. TCR beta diversity tracked closely with naive T cell percentage.

Sample-barcoded 5' priming and a J-beta primer mix drove a second PCR of 7 to 11 cycles. Each cDNA molecule, via a template-switch adaptor with 12 random nucleotides, was tagged. In TCRdb, the 5' RACE reads were re-called with MiXCR into one record per CDR3 protein. The top ten clones hold 13% of a sample with 650,000 to 1,000,000 distinct CDR3 sequences, 36% of them seen once. The receptor was isolated from a young man in good health. What was sequenced was blood. The chain recombines TRBV12-3 or TRBV12-4 with TRBJ2-1, with 7 bases lining up with TRBD1. The CDR3 coding sequence is TGTGCCAGCAGGCATGCCGGGACAGTGACCTACAATGAGCAGTTCTTC. Protein: CASRHAGTVTYNEQFF.